These 8 T cell receptor beta chains were sequenced from one sample in a study of CD8 T cells in ankylosing spondylitis. Overall study results and limits: There was a TCR beta motif, made of several highly homologous variants, that appeared characteristic of ankylosing spondylitis blood.

TCRdb fed the 5' RACE reads into MiXCR, producing one record per CDR3 protein. The sample shows about 390,000 distinct CDR3 sequences, approximately 20% of them seen only once. Their antigens are not known. Source material: blood, either unsorted or a sorted T cell fraction (not recorded which). The receptors were sampled from a male donor with ankylosing spondylitis.

This clonotype occurred a few times. The chain combines TRBV24-1 with TRBJ2-3, with a weak D call TRBD2 (6 bases). The CDR3 loop spans 16 amino acids. The V and J ends lost 1 base and 0 bases respectively, with 10 bases between them. In germline, CDR1 is KGHDR, CDR2 SFDVKD. The CDR3 is CATSDLPGESTDTQYF. CDR3 DNA sequence: TGTGCCACCAGTGATTTACCGGGGGAGAGCACAGATACGCAGTATTTT.

The V and J genes are TRBV27 and TRBJ2-1; D is ambiguous. Germline V gene data show CDR1 as MNHEY and CDR2 as SMNVEV (reference sequence). V was pared by 6 bases and J by 8 bases, with 14 bases between. CDR3 size: 13 residues. The CDR3 region is CASRGAAHYEQFF. The DNA for the CDR3 is TGTGCCAGCAGGGGCGCCGCCCATTATGAGCAGTTCTTC.

The table lists this clonotype with a few counts. The V call is TRBV29-1, the J call TRBJ1-2; D is undetermined. The CDR3 contains 14 residues. V lost 1 base and J 4 bases, leaving 13 bases between the germline ends. Germline CDR1 reads SQVTM; CDR2 reads ANQGSEA. In DNA form, the CDR3 reads TGCAGCGTTGAAGGCCGAGAGAGTACCTATGGCTACACCTTC. Translating it yields CSVEGRESTYGYTF.

The chain couples TRBV20-1 to TRBJ2-3, with 7 bases lining up with TRBD2. The V and J ends lost 4 bases and 0 bases, in that order; junction bases with no gene match: 4. From germline, CDR1 is DFQATT and CDR2 SNEGSKA (reference sequence). The CDR3 is 14 amino acids. This CDR3 reads CSAKAGISTDTQYF. CDR3 DNA: TGCAGTGCTAAAGCGGGGATAAGCACAGATACGCAGTATTTT.

This clonotype turned up a few times. The chain recombines TRBV3-1 with TRBJ2-7; the match to TRBD2 covers 13 bases. Germline lookup yields CDR1 LGHDT and CDR2 YNNKEL (reference sequence). Trimming at V came to 4 bases and at J to 3 bases, leaving 3 bases not matched to a gene. The CDR3 runs to 15 residues. The CDR3 DNA is TGTGCCAGCAGCCGAGGACTAGCGGGGGACTACGAGCAGTACTTC. Translating gives CASSRGLAGDYEQYF.

In its sample, this clonotype was seen a few times. This chain links TRBV20-1 with TRBJ2-5; no clear D. Germline assignment: CDR1 DFQATT and CDR2 SNEGSKA (reference sequence). V lost 0 bases, J lost 1 base, and 9 bases lay in between. This CDR3 contains 14 residues. The chain's CDR3 is CSAREDLPQETQYF. CDR3 nucleotides: TGCAGTGCTAGAGAAGACTTGCCCCAAGAGACCCAGTACTTC.

The gene calls are TRBV28 and TRBJ2-7; 8 nucleotides match TRBD1. CDR1 MDHEN and CDR2 SYDVKM come from the germline V gene. The junction had 8 bases not matched to a gene; V was cut back by 2 bases and J by 2 bases. The CDR3 runs to 16 residues. CDR3 in amino acids: CASSLTGTGFTYEQYF. CDR3 nucleotide sequence: TGTGCCAGCAGTTTAACCGGGACAGGATTCACCTACGAGCAGTACTTC.

V is TRBV29-1 and J is TRBJ2-3; a weak D match, TRBD1 (6 bases). This CDR3 has 15 residues. Germline V gene sequence: CDR1 SQVTM, CDR2 ANQGSEA. V gave up 3 bases and J gave up 0 bases, with 13 bases separating them. DNA of the CDR3: TGCAGCGTTGATCGGACAGAGGGAAGCACAGATACGCAGTATTTT. This gives the protein CSVDRTEGSTDTQYF.